Below, 10 T cell receptor beta chains from the same sample are listed, as sequenced in a study of low-dose radiotherapy and immunotherapy resistance in tumors. Time point in this sample: before trial treatment. Gene-specific TRAV and TRBV primers were used for first-strand cDNA, covering alpha and beta chains. TCR amplification ran approximately 20 PCR cycles using constant-region and V-primer adapter primers. TCRdb re-derived calls from the reads in MiXCR, one entry per CDR3 protein. The sample records 57,000 or so distinct CDR3 sequences, approximately 26% being singletons. Sequencing was performed on PBMCs, taken before treatment. The receptor source for this set is a male donor with prostate cancer.

This clonotype was recorded many times. The chain links TRBV6-1 to TRBJ2-3, with D perhaps assigned TRBD1 or TRBD2 (5 bases each). V was shortened by 3 bases and J by 7 bases, with 14 bases between the two germline ends. The CDR3 extends over 14 amino acids. The germline V gene has CDR1 MNHNS and CDR2 SASEGT. For the CDR3, the DNA is TGTGCCAGCAGTGAGGGACCATTTGTAAATACGCAGTATTTT. Amino acids: CASSEGPFVNTQYF.

This clonotype was detected many times. This sequence joins TRBV20-1 and TRBJ1-5, with D possibly being TRBD1 (6 bases). Germline loops: CDR1 DFQATT, CDR2 SNEGSKA (reference sequence). The CDR3 length is 12 residues. V lost 4 bases, J lost 5 bases, and 9 bases lay in between. CDR3 coding DNA: TGCAGTGCTACTTCAGGGGATCAGCCCCAGCATTTT. It encodes CSATSGDQPQHF.

This clonotype was seen repeatedly, ten times or more. The chain links TRBV5-4 to TRBJ2-5, with D perhaps TRBD2 (6 bases). This CDR3 has 17 residues. V was trimmed by 0 bases and J by 2 bases, leaving 17 bases between them. Looked up from germline, CDR1 is SGHNT and CDR2 is YYREEE (reference sequence). The chain's CDR3 is CASSLEPLLAVQETQYF. CDR3 in DNA: TGTGCCAGCAGCTTGGAACCCTTACTAGCAGTGCAAGAGACCCAGTACTTC. The full variable domain, rest sourced from reference TRBV5-4 and TRBJ2-5, is ETGVTQSPTHLIKTRGQQVTLRCSSQSGHNTVSWYQQALGQGPQFIFQYYREEENGRGNFPPRFSGLQFPNYSSELNVNALELDDSALYLCASSLEPLLAVQETQYFGPGTRLLVL.

This clonotype was counted many times. V is TRBV5-1 and J is TRBJ1-5, with 7 bases fitting TRBD1. The germline CDR1 and CDR2 sequences are SGHRS and YFSETQ. This CDR3 is built from 16 residues. J was trimmed by 4 bases and V by 0 bases; bases with no gene match: 7. The chain's CDR3 is CASSLGEQGRNQPQHF. The CDR3 nucleotides read TGCGCCAGCAGCTTGGGCGAACAGGGGCGGAATCAGCCCCAGCATTTT. Together with reference TRBV5-1 and TRBJ1-5, the CDR3 gives the full variable domain: KAGVTQTPRYLIKTRGQQVTLSCSPISGHRSVSWYQQTPGQGLQFLFEYFSETQRNKGNFPGRFSGRQFSNSRSEMNVSTLELGDSALYLCASSLGEQGRNQPQHFGDGTRLSIL.

This clonotype was counted many times. The gene calls are TRBV7-2 and TRBJ2-1; either TRBD1 or TRBD2 may fit D (5 bases each). From germline, CDR1 is SGHTA and CDR2 FQGNSA. This CDR3 comprises 15 residues. Trimming left V 4 bases short and J 4 bases short, with 14 bases between. CDR3 coding DNA: TGTGCCAGCAGCTGGGGAGACAGTCTATACAATGAGCAGTTCTTC. Protein sequence: CASSWGDSLYNEQFF.

The chain recombines TRBV28 with TRBJ1-1, with a weak D call TRBD1 (5 bases). Trimming shortened V by 8 bases and J by 2 bases, and 21 bases separated the two germline ends. The CDR3 is 16 residues long. Germline V gene lookup returns CDR1 MDHEN and CDR2 SYDVKM. The CDR3 reads CASPLRQGHGNTEAFF. In DNA form, the CDR3 reads TGTGCCAGCCCCCTCCGGCAGGGCCACGGTAACACTGAAGCTTTCTTT. The entire variable domain, with the rest obtained from reference TRBV28 and TRBJ1-1, is as follows: DVKVTQSSRYLVKRTGEKVFLECVQDMDHENMFWYRQDPGLGLRLIYFSYDVKMKEKGDIPEGYSVSREKKERFSLILESASTNQTSMYLCASPLRQGHGNTEAFFGQGTRLTVV.

V is TRBV28 and J is TRBJ2-7; TRBD1 matches at 8 bases. Germline CDR1 reads MDHEN; CDR2 reads SYDVKM. Trimming took 6 bases from V and 5 from J; bases not matched to a gene: 12. This CDR3 has 15 amino acids. Here the CDR3 reads CASSVAGDRSHEQYF. CDR3 nucleotides: TGTGCCAGCAGCGTTGCCGGGGACAGGTCCCACGAGCAGTACTTC. Looking up the rest from reference TRBV28 and TRBJ2-7 gives the full variable domain: DVKVTQSSRYLVKRTGEKVFLECVQDMDHENMFWYRQDPGLGLRLIYFSYDVKMKEKGDIPEGYSVSREKKERFSLILESASTNQTSMYLCASSVAGDRSHEQYFGPGTRLTVT.

By its share, this clonotype is medium-sized. The J gene is TRBJ2-1, the V gene TRBV9; 9 nucleotides agree with TRBD2. Trimming cost V 1 base and J 8 bases; bases outside gene matches: 10. The germline gives CDR1 SGDLS, CDR2 YYNGEE. This CDR3 region has 16 residues. The CDR3 loop is CASSVLPSGMFYEQFF. In nucleotides, the CDR3 is TGTGCCAGCAGCGTACTGCCTAGCGGGATGTTCTATGAGCAGTTCTTC.

Ten or more counts support this clonotype. This chain uses TRBV3-1 with TRBJ2-1; 9 bases are a match to TRBD2. Germline lookup yields CDR1 LGHDT and CDR2 YNNKEL (reference sequence). The CDR3 spans 17 residues. J was trimmed by 6 bases and V by 0 bases; bases with no gene match: 9. The CDR3 coding sequence is TGTGCCAGCAGCCAAGATCGGGGAGCGGGAGGCCTCAATGAGCAGTTCTTC. It specifies CASSQDRGAGGLNEQFF.

Many counts were recorded for this clonotype. J is TRBJ2-1 and V is TRBV4-1; D possibly corresponds to TRBD2 (5 bases). V lost 6 bases and J lost 0, with 12 bases in between. The germline gives CDR1 MGHRA, CDR2 YSYEKL. The CDR3 is made up of 15 amino acids. CDR3 region: CASRPSGSSYNEQFF. The DNA of the CDR3 is TGCGCCAGCAGGCCGAGCGGAAGCTCCTACAATGAGCAGTTCTTC.